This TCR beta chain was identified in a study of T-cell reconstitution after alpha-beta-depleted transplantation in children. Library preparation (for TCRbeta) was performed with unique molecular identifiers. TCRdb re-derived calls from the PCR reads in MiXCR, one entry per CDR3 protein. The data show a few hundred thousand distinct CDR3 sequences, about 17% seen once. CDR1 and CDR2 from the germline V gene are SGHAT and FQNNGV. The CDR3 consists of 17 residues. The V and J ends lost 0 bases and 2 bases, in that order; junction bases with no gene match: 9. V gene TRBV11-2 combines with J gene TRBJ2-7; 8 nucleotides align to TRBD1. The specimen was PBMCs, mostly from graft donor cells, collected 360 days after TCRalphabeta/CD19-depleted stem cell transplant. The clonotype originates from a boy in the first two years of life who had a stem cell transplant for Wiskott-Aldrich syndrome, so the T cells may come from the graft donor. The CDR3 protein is CASSLDRGTGFTYEQYF. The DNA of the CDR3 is TGTGCCAGCAGCTTAGACCGCGGGACAGGCTTTACCTACGAGCAGTACTTC.